This T cell receptor beta chain appears in the sequencing data of a study of response to subunit inactivated influenza vaccine (dated by TCRdb to 2016 to 2018). Looking at the study overall: To follow how T cells responded to a trivalent subunit inactivated influenza vaccine, the researchers relied on deep quantitative profiling of the T cell receptor repertoire. What the research found in general, with its limitations: According to the authors, only a limited number of new T cells may be recruited by each seasonal influenza vaccination.

The protocol used for the library was RT-PCR. Sequencing took place on an Illumina HiSeq 2500. In-frame beta chains were kept once TCRdb had trimmed the public reads at Q25 with fastp and called clones with MiXCR. Rows with a matching CDR3 protein are joined into one entry that keeps the most common DNA and genes. For this sample the table gives 800,000 to 1,000,000 distinct CDR3 sequences, of which 21% were detected only once. The ten biggest clones cover roughly a tenth of the sample. A few counts support this clonotype. No antigen is known for it. No much larger clonotype is one base removed from it; base qualities were not supplied. Taken from the germline V gene, the CDR1 and CDR2 loops are SGHDN and FVKESK. V lost 4 bases and J lost 9 bases; the stretch between them is 11 bases long. Taken from cysteine to phenylalanine, the CDR3 has 12 residues. The only DNA kept is the CDR3, 36 bases in frame from the first base.

The sequencing used PBMCs from blood, collected 5 days after vaccination. The TCR comes from a man aged 50 to 59 who received an inactivated influenza vaccine. Donor details come from another sample of the same person, matched by shared clones. Here the chain combines TRBV14 and TRBJ2-3, with no reliable assignment of the D segment. The CDR3 protein sequence reads: CASSPLGTTQYF. The nucleotide sequence reads as follows: TGTGCCAGCAGCCCGCTAGGCACGACGCAGTATTTT.